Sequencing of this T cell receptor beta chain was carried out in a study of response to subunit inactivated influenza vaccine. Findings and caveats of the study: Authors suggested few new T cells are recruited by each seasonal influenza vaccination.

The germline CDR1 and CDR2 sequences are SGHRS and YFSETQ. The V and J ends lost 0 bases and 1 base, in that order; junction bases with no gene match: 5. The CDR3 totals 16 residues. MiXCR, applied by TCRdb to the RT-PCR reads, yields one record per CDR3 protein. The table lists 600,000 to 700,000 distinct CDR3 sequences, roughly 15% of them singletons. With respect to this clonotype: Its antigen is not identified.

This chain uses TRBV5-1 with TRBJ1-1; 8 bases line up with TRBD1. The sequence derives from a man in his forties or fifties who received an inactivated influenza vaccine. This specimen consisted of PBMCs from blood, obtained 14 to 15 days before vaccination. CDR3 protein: CASSLETGVTNTEAFF. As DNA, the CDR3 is TGCGCCAGCAGCTTGGAGACAGGGGTTACGAACACTGAAGCTTTCTTT.